These T cell receptor beta chains were read from a single sample in a study of beta chain features in type 1 diabetes. The method was immunoSEQ multiplex PCR; TCRdb's version includes in-frame clones alone and lacks a portion of them. In the table there are some 410,000 clones, 11% to 15% of which are singletons. Material for sequencing was naive CD4+ T cells from blood. The receptors originated from a man aged 30-40 years in good health. The CDR3 runs from the conserved cysteine through the conserved F or W.

16	TRBV4-1	TRBJ2-3	CASSQDRGHSADTQYF
14	TRBV29-1	TRBJ1-1	CSVENTGKNTEAFF
11	TRBV2	TRBJ1-6	CASTGNSPLHF
15	TRBV9	TRBJ1-4	CASSAFGRRNEKLFF
13	TRBV7-2	TRBJ1-1	CASSSQRWGEAFF
16	TRBV4-2	TRBJ2-3	CASSPSLGLITDTQYF
14	TRBV5-1	TRBJ2-3	CASSLAASTDTQYF
14	TRBV29-1	TRBJ2-3	CSVGGRAAADTQYF
15	TRBV29-1	TRBJ2-5	CTYAPIAGRQETQYF
15	TRBV7-2	TRBJ2-1	CASSLQAGGPNEQFF
14	TRBV5-1	TRBJ2-3	CASNSGTGTDTQYF
14	TRBV7-2	TRBJ2-1	CASSRDRVDNEQFF
12	TRBV2	TRBJ2-1	CASQGMGNEQFF
12	TRBV5-6	TRBJ1-1	CASSLEGDEAFF
14	TRBV7-3	TRBJ2-3	CASSFSGTTDTQYF
12	TRBV29-1	TRBJ2-3	CSEQENTDTQYF
16	TRBV4-2	TRBJ2-1	CASSLTAGQGTNEQFF
14	TRBV6-6	TRBJ2-1	CASRKGRLGYEQFF
14	TRBV5-1	TRBJ1-2	CASSQNFREEGYTF
11	TRBV29-1	.	CSVRDTYEQYF
15	TRBV28	TRBJ2-3	CASSSGQGALDTQYF
18	TRBV30	TRBJ1-1	CAWTNGQRRAWSNTEAFF
16	TRBV4-3	TRBJ2-4	CASSQDGSFAKNIQYF
13	TRBV2	TRBJ2-5	CASRGGLRETQYF
16	TRBV9	TRBJ2-6	CASSAERGSGANVLTF
14	TRBV7-2	TRBJ1-2	CASSSSLGVYGYTF
13	TRBV7-2	TRBJ2-7	CASSYTGSYEQYF
15	TRBV5-1	TRBJ2-5	CASSLVGLDGETQYF
12	TRBV6-5	TRBJ2-3	CASSPQTDTQYF
13	TRBV30	TRBJ1-2	CAWSVVGTYGYTF
15	TRBV29-1	TRBJ2-5	CSVEVGVALTETQYF
15	TRBV7-9	TRBJ2-5	CASAPWLTVGETQYF
14	TRBV25-1	TRBJ2-3	CASSEVGFGDTQYF
15	TRBV29-1	TRBJ2-4	CSVAHGILAKNIQYF
15	TRBV5-4	TRBJ2-5	CASTLKGPQKETQYF
13	TRBV27	TRBJ2-3	CASKDIFTDTQYF
15	TRBV5-4	TRBJ1-2	CASSYPAGTGNGYTF
14	TRBV5-1	TRBJ2-7	CASSWGDPPYEQYF
12	TRBV5-6	TRBJ2-7	CASSISFYEQYF
15	TRBV29-1	TRBJ2-1	CSGEVWGATYNEQFF
15	TRBV5-1	TRBJ2-1	CASSLEPSGSHEQFF
14	TRBV9	TRBJ1-5	CASSLHQFNQPQHF
13	TRBV15	TRBJ1-5	CATSGGRNQPQHF
15	TRBV7-2	TRBJ2-5	CASSPRSGSIETQYF
15	TRBV14	TRBJ2-1	CASSQDRQANDEQFF
12	TRBV10-3	TRBJ2-1	CAIGGTYNEQFF
15	TRBV7-2	TRBJ1-4	CASSHRTVNYEKLFF
16	TRBV6-6	TRBJ1-6	CASSYRGGTYNSPLHF
15	TRBV7-9	TRBJ1-4	CASSLAAATNEKLFF
18	TRBV18	TRBJ2-1	CASSRETSGPRSYNEQFF
16	TRBV30	TRBJ1-1	CAWSLDRERMNTEAFF
17	TRBV4-3	TRBJ2-5	CASSQAPRLAGGETQYF
14	TRBV18	TRBJ2-2	CASSPSTNTGELFF
15	TRBV19	TRBJ2-1	CASSFTSRSYNEQFF
13	TRBV30	TRBJ2-1	CAWSVRSLNEQFF
13	TRBV6-5	TRBJ2-2	CASSRLTAGELFF
14	TRBV10-3	TRBJ2-1	CAISFGDSSDEQFF